The sequence of this TCR beta chain was determined in a study of PD-1 blockade in classical Hodgkin lymphoma. The data were produced by immunoSEQ multiplex PCR, yet TCRdb's version contains in-frame clones alone and is incomplete. The sample has about 8,500 clones, around 81% seen once; the top ten hold over 10%. CDR1 is MGHRA and CDR2 is YSYEKL in the germline V gene. J lost 4 bases, V lost 3 bases, and 3 bases had no gene match. The CDR3 is 15 amino acids. Relapse after autologous stem cell transplantation occurred in every patient, and brentuximab vedotin exposure varied. CD4+ T cells were purified from thawed PBMCs by negative selection.

The chain has TRBV4-1 and TRBJ2-5; 12 bases align to TRBD2. This sequence was found in a human donor with classical Hodgkin lymphoma. The source material was CD4+ T cells from blood, sampled at baseline. The CDR3 coding sequence is TGCGCCAGCAGCCAGGTGGGACTAGCGGGAGAGACCCAGTACTTC. Protein sequence: CASSQVGLAGETQYF.